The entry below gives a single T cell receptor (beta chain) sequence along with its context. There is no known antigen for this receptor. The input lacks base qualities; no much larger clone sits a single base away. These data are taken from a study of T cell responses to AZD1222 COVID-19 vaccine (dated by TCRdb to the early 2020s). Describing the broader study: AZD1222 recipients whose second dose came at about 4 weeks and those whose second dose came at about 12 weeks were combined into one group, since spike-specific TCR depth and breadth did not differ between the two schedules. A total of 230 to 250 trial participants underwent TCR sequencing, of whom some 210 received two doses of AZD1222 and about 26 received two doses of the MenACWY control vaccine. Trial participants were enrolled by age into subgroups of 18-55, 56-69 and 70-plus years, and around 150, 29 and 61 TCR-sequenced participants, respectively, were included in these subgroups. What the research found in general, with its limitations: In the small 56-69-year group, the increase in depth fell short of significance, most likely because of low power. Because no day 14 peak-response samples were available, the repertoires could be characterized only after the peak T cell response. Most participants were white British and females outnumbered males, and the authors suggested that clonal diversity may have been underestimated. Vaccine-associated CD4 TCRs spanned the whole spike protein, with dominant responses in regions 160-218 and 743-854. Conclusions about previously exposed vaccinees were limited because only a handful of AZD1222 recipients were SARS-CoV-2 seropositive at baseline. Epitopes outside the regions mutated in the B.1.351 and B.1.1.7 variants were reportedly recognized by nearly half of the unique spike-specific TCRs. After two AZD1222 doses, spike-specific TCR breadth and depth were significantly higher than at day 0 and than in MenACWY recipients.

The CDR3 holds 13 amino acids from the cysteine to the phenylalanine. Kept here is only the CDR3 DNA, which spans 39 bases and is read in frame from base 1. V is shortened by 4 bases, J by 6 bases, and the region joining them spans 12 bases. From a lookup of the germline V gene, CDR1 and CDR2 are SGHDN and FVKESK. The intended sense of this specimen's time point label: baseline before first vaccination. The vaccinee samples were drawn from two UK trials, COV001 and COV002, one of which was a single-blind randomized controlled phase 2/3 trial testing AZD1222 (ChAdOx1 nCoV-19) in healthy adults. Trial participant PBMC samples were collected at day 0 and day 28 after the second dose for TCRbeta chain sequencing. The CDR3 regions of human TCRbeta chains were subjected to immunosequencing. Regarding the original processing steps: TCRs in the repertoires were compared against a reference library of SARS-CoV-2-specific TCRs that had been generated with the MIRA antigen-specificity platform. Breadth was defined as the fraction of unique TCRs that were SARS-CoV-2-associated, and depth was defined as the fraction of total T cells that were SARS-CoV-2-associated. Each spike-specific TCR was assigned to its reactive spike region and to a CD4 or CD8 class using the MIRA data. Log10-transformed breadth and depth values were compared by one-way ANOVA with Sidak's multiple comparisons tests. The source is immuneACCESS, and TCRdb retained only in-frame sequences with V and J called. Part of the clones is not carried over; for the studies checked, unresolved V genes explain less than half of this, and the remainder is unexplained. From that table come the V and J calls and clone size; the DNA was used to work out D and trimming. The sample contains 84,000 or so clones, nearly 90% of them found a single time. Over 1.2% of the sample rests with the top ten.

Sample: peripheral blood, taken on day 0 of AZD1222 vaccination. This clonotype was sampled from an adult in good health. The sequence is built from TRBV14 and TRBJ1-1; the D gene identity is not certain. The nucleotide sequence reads TGTGCCAGCAGCCCCTCGGGCGGGGCTGAAGCTTTCTTT. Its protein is CASSPSGGAEAFF.